What follows are 13 T cell receptor beta chains derived from one specimen sequenced in a study of vaccination and CD4 T cells after COVID-19. Which antigens these TCRs recognize remains unknown. Cultured CD4+ T cell DNA was sequenced using the Oncomine TCR Beta short-read assay. Genomic DNA was isolated from CD4+ T cells that had been cultured. Using its own MiXCR run on the PCR reads, TCRdb lists one record per CDR3 protein. Found here are some 9,700 distinct CDR3 sequences, under 40% of them singletons; the top ten hold 8% to 8.5%. The treatment was: 10-day PBMC culture with coronavirus spike peptide pools or control peptides (ViraFEST assay). CD4+ T cells of the unexposed donor were collected before the COVID-19 pandemic (2011-2018). The sample consisted of CD4+ T cells from blood, cultured in vitro. Receptor source: a human donor in good health.

The table lists this clonotype with a few counts. The rearrangement joins TRBV7-2 to TRBJ2-1, with 7 bases matching TRBD1. Unmatched junction bases numbered 7, after V lost 5 bases and J lost 9 bases. The CDR3 length is 13 residues. Germline CDR1 reads SGHTA; CDR2 reads FQGNSA. The CDR3 here is CASSPTGWVEQFF. In DNA form, the CDR3 reads TGTGCCAGCAGCCCGACAGGGTGGGTTGAGCAGTTCTTC.

The gene calls are TRBV19 and TRBJ2-2, with 8 bases aligning to TRBD1. This CDR3 comprises 14 residues. V trimming: 6 bases; J trimming: 3 bases; junction bases outside the gene matches: 3. Germline V CDR1 and CDR2: LNHDA, SQIVND (reference sequence). In DNA form, the CDR3 reads TGTGCCAGTAGGCTACAGGGGGACACCGGGGAGCTGTTTTTT. This sequence encodes CASRLQGDTGELFF.

The genes are TRBV5-4 and TRBJ2-1; TRBD1 matches at 8 bases. J was trimmed by 7 bases and V by 2 bases; bases with no gene match: 5. The CDR3 totals 14 residues. Germline V lookup: CDR1 SGHNT, CDR2 YYREEE (reference sequence). CDR3 sequence reads: CASSLAQGANEQFF. CDR3 nucleotide sequence: TGTGCCAGCAGCTTAGCTCAGGGGGCGAATGAGCAGTTCTTC. The variable domain in full, with the rest retrieved from reference TRBV5-4 and TRBJ2-1, is ETGVTQSPTHLIKTRGQQVTLRCSSQSGHNTVSWYQQALGQGPQFIFQYYREEENGRGNFPPRFSGLQFPNYSSELNVNALELDDSALYLCASSLAQGANEQFFGPGTRLTVL.

This clonotype is termed medium-sized (0.01 to 0.1%). V gene TRBV20-1 combines with J gene TRBJ1-5, with 7 bases aligning to TRBD1. The germline V gene encodes CDR1 DFQATT and CDR2 SNEGSKA (reference sequence). The CDR3 consists of 14 residues. V lost 5 bases, J lost 6 bases, and 10 bases stayed unmatched. The CDR3 protein is CSAVRDRVGQPQHF. CDR3 nucleotide sequence: TGCAGTGCTGTACGCGACAGGGTGGGTCAGCCCCAGCATTTT.

This clonotype appeared a few times. This chain links TRBV15 with TRBJ2-1, with TRBD1 identical over 8 bases. V shed 5 bases, J shed 10 bases, and the junction held 10 bases outside the gene matches. Germline values: CDR1 LNHNV, CDR2 YYDKDF (reference sequence). The CDR3 contains 14 residues. The CDR3 spells CATSSHSGGREQFF. In DNA, the CDR3 is TGTGCCACCAGCTCTCACTCAGGGGGCAGAGAGCAGTTCTTC.

The CDR3 sequence: CASRVHLYGYTF. CDR3 bases: TGTGCCAGTAGGGTGCATTTGTATGGCTACACCTTC. The rearrangement joins TRBV19 to TRBJ1-2; D uncertain. The CDR3 is 12 amino acids. CDR1 LNHDA and CDR2 SQIVND come from the germline V gene (reference sequence). V lost 6 bases, J lost 5 bases, and 10 bases lay in between.

Only a few counts were recorded for this clonotype. The rearrangement uses TRBV7-9 and TRBJ1-6, with 9 bases fitting TRBD1. This CDR3 has 17 residues. The V segment lost 3 bases and the J segment 8 bases; nucleotides outside the gene matches: 11. Germline CDR1 reads SEHNR; CDR2 reads FQNEAQ (reference sequence). CDR3 in DNA: TGTGCCAGCAGCTTGGGGACGGACAGGGGTAGGCATTCACCCCTCCACTTT. Its protein product is CASSLGTDRGRHSPLHF.

The CDR3 nucleotides are TGTGCCAGCAGCTTGGGGTGCAATACGGGCTCCTACGAGCAGTACTTC. Amino acids: CASSLGCNTGSYEQYF. The rearrangement uses TRBV5-8 and TRBJ2-7; D is unclear. Germline V CDR1 and CDR2: SGHTS, YDEGEE. The V and J ends lost 0 bases and 0 bases respectively, with 13 bases between them. The CDR3 spans 16 residues.

The rearrangement links TRBV20-1 to TRBJ1-1, with a possible D match to TRBD1 (6 bases). This CDR3 has 14 residues. The germline V and J ends were trimmed by 4 bases and 0 bases, with 12 bases remaining between them. The germline V gene encodes CDR1 DFQATT and CDR2 SNEGSKA (reference sequence). The chain's CDR3 is CSATPGTLNTEAFF. CDR3 sequence (DNA): TGCAGTGCTACCCCCGGGACATTGAACACTGAAGCTTTCTTT.

This clonotype was seen only a few times. The chain links TRBV2 to TRBJ1-2; TRBD1 matches 7 bases. The ends lost 4 bases at V and 8 bases at J; junction bases unmatched: 7. Per germline, CDR1 SNHLY and CDR2 FYNNEI. This CDR3 spans 13 amino acids. CDR3 region: CASSAGGGLGYTF. CDR3 sequence (DNA): TGTGCCAGCAGTGCAGGGGGTGGCTTAGGCTACACCTTC.

This clonotype was observed a handful of times. The gene calls are TRBV24-1 and TRBJ2-3; weak D call: TRBD1 (7 bases). V lost 0 bases, J lost 3 bases, and 12 bases lay in between. CDR3 length: 16 amino acids. Germline V gene lookup returns CDR1 KGHDR and CDR2 SFDVKD. CDR3 residues: CATSDLGPGGTDTQYF. As DNA, the CDR3 is TGTGCCACCAGTGATTTGGGCCCAGGGGGGACAGATACGCAGTATTTT.

This clonotype was detected only once. The genes are TRBV10-3 and TRBJ1-1; tentative D call: TRBD1 (6 bases). CDR1 and CDR2 (germline): ENHRY, SYGVKD. The CDR3 extends over 17 amino acids. V was clipped by 3 bases and J by 0 bases, with 17 bases between them. This chain's CDR3 is CAISDGGGGWVNTEAFF. The CDR3 DNA reads as TGTGCCATCAGTGATGGAGGGGGAGGGTGGGTGAACACTGAAGCTTTCTTT.

V gene TRBV7-2 combines with J gene TRBJ2-1; TRBD1 or TRBD2 may be the D gene (5 bases each). The CDR3 totals 16 residues. Germline V CDR1 and CDR2: SGHTA, FQGNSA. The germline V and J ends were trimmed by 2 bases and 1 base, with 12 bases remaining between them. CDR3 in amino acids: CASSLRGLASYNEQFF. DNA for the CDR3: TGTGCCAGCAGCTTAAGGGGTCTAGCTTCCTACAATGAGCAGTTCTTC.